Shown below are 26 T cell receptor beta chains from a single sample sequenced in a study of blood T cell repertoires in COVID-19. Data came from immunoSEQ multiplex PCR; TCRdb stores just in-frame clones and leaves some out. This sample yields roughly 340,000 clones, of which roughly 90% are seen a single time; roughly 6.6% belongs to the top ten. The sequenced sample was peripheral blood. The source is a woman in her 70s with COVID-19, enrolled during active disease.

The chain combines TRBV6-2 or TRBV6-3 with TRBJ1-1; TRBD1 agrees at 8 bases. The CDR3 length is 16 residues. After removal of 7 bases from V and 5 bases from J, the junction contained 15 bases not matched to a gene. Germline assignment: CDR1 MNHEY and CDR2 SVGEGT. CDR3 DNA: TGTGCCAGCACCCCAGATCGACAGGGGAGGGAAACTGAAGCTTTCTTT. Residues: CASTPDRQGRETEAFF.

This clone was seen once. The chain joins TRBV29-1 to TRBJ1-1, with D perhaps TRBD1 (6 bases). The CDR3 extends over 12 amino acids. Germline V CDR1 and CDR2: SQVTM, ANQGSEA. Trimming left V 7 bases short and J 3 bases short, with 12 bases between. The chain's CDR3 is CSASRGDTEAFF. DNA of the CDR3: TGCAGCGCTTCCAGGGGAGACACTGAAGCTTTCTTT.

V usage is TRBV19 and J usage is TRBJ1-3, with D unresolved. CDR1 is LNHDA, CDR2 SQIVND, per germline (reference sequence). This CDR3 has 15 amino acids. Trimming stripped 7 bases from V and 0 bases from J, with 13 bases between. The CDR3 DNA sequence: TGTGCCAGTAAACGACAAGTTTACTCTGGAAACACCATATATTTT. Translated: CASKRQVYSGNTIYF.

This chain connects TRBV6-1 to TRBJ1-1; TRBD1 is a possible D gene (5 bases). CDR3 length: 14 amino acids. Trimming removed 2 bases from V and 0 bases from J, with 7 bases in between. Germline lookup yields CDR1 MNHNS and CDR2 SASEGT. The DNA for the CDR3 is TGTGCCAGCAGTGAAAGACAGCTGAACACTGAAGCTTTCTTT. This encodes CASSERQLNTEAFF.

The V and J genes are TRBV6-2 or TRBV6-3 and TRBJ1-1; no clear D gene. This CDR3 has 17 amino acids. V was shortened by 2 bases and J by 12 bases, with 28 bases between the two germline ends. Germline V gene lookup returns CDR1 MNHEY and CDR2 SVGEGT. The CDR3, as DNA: TGTGCCAGCAGTTACCCGCCCCTAGGGTCCGACCGGACTGGAACTTTCTTT. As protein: CASSYPPLGSDRTGTFF.

The CDR3 reads CASSLSGVRNQPQHF. The CDR3 coding sequence is TGTGCCAGCAGTTTATCGGGGGTCCGCAATCAGCCCCAGCATTTT. The V and J genes are TRBV28 and TRBJ1-5; D possibly corresponds to TRBD1 (5 bases). This CDR3 comprises 15 residues. Trimming shortened V by 1 base and J by 2 bases, and 9 bases separated the two germline ends. Germline V gene data show CDR1 as MDHEN and CDR2 as SYDVKM.

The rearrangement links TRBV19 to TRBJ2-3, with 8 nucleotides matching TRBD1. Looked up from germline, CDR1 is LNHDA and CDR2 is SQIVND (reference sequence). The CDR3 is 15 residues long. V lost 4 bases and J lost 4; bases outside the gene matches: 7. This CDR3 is CASSTDRDGADTQYF. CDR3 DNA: TGTGCCAGTAGTACGGACAGGGATGGGGCAGATACGCAGTATTTT.

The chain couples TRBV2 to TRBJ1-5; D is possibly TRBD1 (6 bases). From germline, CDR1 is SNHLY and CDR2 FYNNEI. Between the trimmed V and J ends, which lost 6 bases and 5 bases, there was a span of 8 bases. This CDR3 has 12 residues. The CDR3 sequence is CASRGADQPQHF. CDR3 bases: TGTGCCAGCAGGGGGGCGGATCAGCCCCAGCATTTT. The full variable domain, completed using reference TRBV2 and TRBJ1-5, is EPEVTQTPSHQVTQMGQEVILRCVPISNHLYFYWYRQILGQKVEFLVSFYNNEISEKSEIFDDQFSVERPDGSNFTLKIRSTKLEDSAMYFCASRGADQPQHFGDGTRLSIL.

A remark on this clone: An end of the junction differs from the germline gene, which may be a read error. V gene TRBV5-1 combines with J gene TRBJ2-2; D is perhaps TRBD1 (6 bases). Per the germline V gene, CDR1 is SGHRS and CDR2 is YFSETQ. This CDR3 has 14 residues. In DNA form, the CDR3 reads TGCGCTAGCAGCTCACAGGGTCCCACCGGGGAGCTGTTTTTT. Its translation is CASSSQGPTGELFF.

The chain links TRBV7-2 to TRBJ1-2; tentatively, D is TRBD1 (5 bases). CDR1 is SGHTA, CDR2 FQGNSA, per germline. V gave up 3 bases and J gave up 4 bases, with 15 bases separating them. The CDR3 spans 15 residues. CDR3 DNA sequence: TGTGCCAGCAGCTTTGACTCAGGGTCACCCTATGGCTACACCTTC. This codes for CASSFDSGSPYGYTF.

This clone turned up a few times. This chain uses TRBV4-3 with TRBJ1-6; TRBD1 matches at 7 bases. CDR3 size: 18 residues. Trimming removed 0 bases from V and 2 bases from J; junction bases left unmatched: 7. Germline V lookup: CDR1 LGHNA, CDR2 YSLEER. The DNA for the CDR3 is TGCGCCAGCAGCCAAGATGTGGCAGGGGGAACCTATAATTCACCCCTCCACTTT. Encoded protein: CASSQDVAGGTYNSPLHF.

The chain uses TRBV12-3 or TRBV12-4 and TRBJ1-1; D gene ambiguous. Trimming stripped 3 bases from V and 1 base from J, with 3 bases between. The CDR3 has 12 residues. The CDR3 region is CASSLANTEAFF. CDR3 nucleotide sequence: TGTGCCAGCAGTTTGGCGAACACTGAAGCTTTCTTT.

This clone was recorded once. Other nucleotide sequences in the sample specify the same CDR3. CDR3 in amino acids: CASSLGQGAYEQYF. The CDR3, as DNA: TGCGCCAGCAGCTTGGGTCAGGGGGCCTACGAGCAGTACTTC. The chain recombines TRBV5-1 with TRBJ2-7; TRBD1 matches at 7 bases. V gave up 0 bases and J gave up 2 bases; unmatched junction bases: 2. The CDR3 totals 14 residues. The germline gives CDR1 SGHRS, CDR2 YFSETQ.

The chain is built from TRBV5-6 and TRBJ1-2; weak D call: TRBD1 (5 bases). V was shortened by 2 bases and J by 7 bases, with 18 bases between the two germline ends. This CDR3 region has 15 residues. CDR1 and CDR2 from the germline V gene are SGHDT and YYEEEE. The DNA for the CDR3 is TGTGCCAGCAGCTTCGCAAGGGGCATGGGTGGTGGCTACACCTTC. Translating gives CASSFARGMGGGYTF. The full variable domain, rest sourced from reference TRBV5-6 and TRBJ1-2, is DAGVTQSPTHLIKTRGQQVTLRCSPKSGHDTVSWYQQALGQGPQFIFQYYEEEERQRGNFPDRFSGHQFPNYSSELNVNALLLGDSALYLCASSFARGMGGGYTFGSGTRLTVV.

CDR3 residues: CATSPTERKQETQYF. CDR3 DNA sequence: TGCGCCACTTCCCCCACGGAGCGGAAACAAGAGACCCAGTACTTC. The V gene is TRBV5-1, the J gene TRBJ2-5; tentative D call: TRBD2 (5 bases). The length of the CDR3 is 15 residues. The V and J ends lost 9 bases and 2 bases respectively, with 20 bases between them. Germline V CDR1 and CDR2: SGHRS, YFSETQ. The variable domain in full, with the rest retrieved from reference TRBV5-1 and TRBJ2-5, is KAGVTQTPRYLIKTRGQQVTLSCSPISGHRSVSWYQQTPGQGLQFLFEYFSETQRNKGNFPGRFSGRQFSNSRSEMNVSTLELGDSALYLCATSPTERKQETQYFGPGTRLLVL.

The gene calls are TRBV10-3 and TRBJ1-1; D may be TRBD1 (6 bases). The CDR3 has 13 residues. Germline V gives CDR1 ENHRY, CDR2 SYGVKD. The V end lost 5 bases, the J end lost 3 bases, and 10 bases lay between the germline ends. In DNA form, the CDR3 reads TGTGCCATCAGTCCAGGGGCCGACACTGAAGCTTTCTTT. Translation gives CAISPGADTEAFF.

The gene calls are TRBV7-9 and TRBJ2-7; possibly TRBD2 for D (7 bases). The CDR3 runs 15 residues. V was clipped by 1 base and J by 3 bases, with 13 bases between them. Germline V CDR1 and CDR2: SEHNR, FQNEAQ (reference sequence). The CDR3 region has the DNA TGTGCCAGCAGCTTAGGCGGGGGCTCTGACTACGAGCAGTACTTC. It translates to CASSLGGGSDYEQYF.

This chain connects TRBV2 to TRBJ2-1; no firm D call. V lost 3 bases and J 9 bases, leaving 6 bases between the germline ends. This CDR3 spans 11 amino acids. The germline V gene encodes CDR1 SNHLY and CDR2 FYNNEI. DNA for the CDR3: TGTGCCAGCAGTGAGGAGATTGAGCAGTTCTTC. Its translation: CASSEEIEQFF. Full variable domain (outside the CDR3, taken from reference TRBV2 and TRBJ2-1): EPEVTQTPSHQVTQMGQEVILRCVPISNHLYFYWYRQILGQKVEFLVSFYNNEISEKSEIFDDQFSVERPDGSNFTLKIRSTKLEDSAMYFCASSEEIEQFFGPGTRLTVL.

The CDR3 here is CSVRQGQMNTEAFF. In DNA, the CDR3 is TGCAGCGTCCGACAGGGGCAGATGAACACTGAAGCTTTCTTT. The V and J genes are TRBV29-1 and TRBJ1-1; 8 bases align to TRBD1. CDR3 length: 14 amino acids. V lost 6 bases and J lost 0; bases outside the gene matches: 6. Germline V gives CDR1 SQVTM, CDR2 ANQGSEA.

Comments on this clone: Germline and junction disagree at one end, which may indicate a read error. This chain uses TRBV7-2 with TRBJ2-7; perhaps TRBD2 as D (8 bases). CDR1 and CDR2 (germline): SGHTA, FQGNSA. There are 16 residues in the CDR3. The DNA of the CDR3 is TGTGCCAGCAGCATAGCGGGGACAGCCCTTAGCTACGAGCAGTACTTC. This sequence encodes CASSIAGTALSYEQYF.

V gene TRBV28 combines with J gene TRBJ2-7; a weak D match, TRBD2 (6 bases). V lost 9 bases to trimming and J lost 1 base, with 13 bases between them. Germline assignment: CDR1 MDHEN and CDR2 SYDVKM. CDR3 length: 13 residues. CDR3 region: CASRRGSSYEQYF. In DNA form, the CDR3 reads TGTGCCAGTAGGAGGGGCAGTTCCTACGAGCAGTACTTC. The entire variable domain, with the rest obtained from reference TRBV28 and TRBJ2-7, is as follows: DVKVTQSSRYLVKRTGEKVFLECVQDMDHENMFWYRQDPGLGLRLIYFSYDVKMKEKGDIPEGYSVSREKKERFSLILESASTNQTSMYLCASRRGSSYEQYFGPGTRLTVT.

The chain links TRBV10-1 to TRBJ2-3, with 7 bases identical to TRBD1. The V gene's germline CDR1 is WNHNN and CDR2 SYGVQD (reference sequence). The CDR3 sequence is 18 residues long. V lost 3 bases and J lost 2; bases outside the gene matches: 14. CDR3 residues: CASSDPNLDRSNTDTQYF. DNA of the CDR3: TGCGCCAGCAGTGACCCCAACCTGGACAGGTCGAACACAGATACGCAGTATTTT.

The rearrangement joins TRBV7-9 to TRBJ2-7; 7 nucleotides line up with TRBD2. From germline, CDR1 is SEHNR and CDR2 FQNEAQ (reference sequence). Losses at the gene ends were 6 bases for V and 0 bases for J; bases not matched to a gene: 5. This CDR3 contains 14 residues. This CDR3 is CASRGRESSYEQYF. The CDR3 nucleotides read TGTGCCAGCAGGGGGAGGGAAAGCTCCTACGAGCAGTACTTC.

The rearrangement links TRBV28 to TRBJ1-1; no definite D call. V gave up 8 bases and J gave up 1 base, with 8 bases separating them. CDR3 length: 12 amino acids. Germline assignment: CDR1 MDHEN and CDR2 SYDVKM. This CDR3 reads CASYGRNTEAFF. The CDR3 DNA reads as TGTGCCAGCTATGGCAGGAACACTGAAGCTTTCTTT.

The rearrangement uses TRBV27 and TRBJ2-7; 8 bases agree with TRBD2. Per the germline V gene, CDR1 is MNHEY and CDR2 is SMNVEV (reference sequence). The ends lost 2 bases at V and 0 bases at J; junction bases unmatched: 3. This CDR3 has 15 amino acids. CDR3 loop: CASSLSSGDSYEQYF. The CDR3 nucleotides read TGTGCCAGCAGTTTAAGTAGCGGGGACTCCTACGAGCAGTACTTC.

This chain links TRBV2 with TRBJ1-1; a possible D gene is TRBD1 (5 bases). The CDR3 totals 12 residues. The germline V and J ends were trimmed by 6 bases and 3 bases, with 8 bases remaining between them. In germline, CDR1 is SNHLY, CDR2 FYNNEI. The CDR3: CASRGADTEAFF. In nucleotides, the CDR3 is TGTGCCAGCAGAGGGGCGGACACTGAAGCTTTCTTT.